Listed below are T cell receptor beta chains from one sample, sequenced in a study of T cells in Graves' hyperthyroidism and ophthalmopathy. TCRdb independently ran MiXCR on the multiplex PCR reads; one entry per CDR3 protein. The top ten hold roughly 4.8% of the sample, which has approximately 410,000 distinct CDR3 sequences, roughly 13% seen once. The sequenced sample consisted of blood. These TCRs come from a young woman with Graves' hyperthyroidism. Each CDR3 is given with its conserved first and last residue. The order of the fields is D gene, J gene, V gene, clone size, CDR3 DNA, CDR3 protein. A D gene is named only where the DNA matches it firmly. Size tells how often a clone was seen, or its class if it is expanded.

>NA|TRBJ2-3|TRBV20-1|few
TGCAGTGCTAGAGATAGAGTCGCCCTCAGCACAGATACGCAGTATTTT
CSARDRVALSTDTQYF
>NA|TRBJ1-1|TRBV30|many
TGTGCCTGGAGGACACTTATGAACACTGAAGCTTTCTTT
CAWRTLMNTEAFF
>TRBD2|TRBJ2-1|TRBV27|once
TGTGCCAGCAGTTTAGGAGCGGGAGGGCCGGGTAATGAGCAGTTCTTC
CASSLGAGGPGNEQFF
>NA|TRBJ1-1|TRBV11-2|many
TGTGCCAGCAGCGCTCGGCTAGGACAAGGGGGTTTGAACACTGAAGCTTTCTTT
CASSARLGQGGLNTEAFF
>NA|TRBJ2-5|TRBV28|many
TGTGCCAGCAGCGACATGGCACGGACCCAGTACTTC
CASSDMARTQYF
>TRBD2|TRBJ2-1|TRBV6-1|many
TGTGCCAGCATAGAGCGGGAGGGCCTAGACAATGAGCAGTTCTTC
CASIEREGLDNEQFF
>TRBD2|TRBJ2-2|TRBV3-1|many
TGTGCCAGCAATGCGGGAGAGGGCACCGGGGAGCTGTTTTTT
CASNAGEGTGELFF
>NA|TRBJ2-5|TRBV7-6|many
TGTGCCAGCAGCGGAAGGTGGCGGGAGACCCAGTACTTC
CASSGRWRETQYF
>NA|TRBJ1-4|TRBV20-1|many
TGCAGTGCTAGACCGGGGCAGGGAGGCGGGGAAAAACTGTTTTTT
CSARPGQGGGEKLFF
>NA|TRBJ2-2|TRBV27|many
TGTGCCAGCAGTTATCAGCACGGGGAGCTGTTTTTT
CASSYQHGELFF
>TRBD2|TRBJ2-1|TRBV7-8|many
TGTGCCAGCAGCTTTAGCGGGAGCATCTACAATGAGCAGTTCTTC
CASSFSGSIYNEQFF
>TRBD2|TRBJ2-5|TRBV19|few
TGTGCCAGTACACTAGCGGGAGGGCCTGAAGAGACCCAGTACTTC
CASTLAGGPEETQYF
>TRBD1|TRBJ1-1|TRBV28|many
TGTGCCAGCAGTTCCGGGGACAGGGGAGCTTTCTTT
CASSSGDRGAFF
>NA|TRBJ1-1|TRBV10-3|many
TGTGCCATCAGTGGCCCGAACACTGAAGCTTTCTTT
CAISGPNTEAFF
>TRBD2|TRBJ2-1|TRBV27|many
TGTGCCAGCAGTTTACTAGCGGGAGCCAATGAGCAGTTCTTC
CASSLLAGANEQFF
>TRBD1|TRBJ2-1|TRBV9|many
TGTGCCAGCAGCGCGGGGGACAGGATGAATGAGCAGTTCTTC
CASSAGDRMNEQFF
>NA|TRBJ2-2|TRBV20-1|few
TGCAGTGCTAGACTAGATGTGAACACCGGGGAGCTGTTTTTT
CSARLDVNTGELFF
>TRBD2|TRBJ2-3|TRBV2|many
TGTGCCAGCAGTGACGGACTAGGTGGGTCGGATACGCAGTATTTT
CASSDGLGGSDTQYF